The following is a T cell receptor beta chain sequence with its context. This entry comes from a study of cytomegalovirus exposure and HLA in healthy donors. Healthy bone marrow donors made up the cohort. The V gene lost 2 bases and the J gene lost 4 bases, with 17 bases spanning the gap. This CDR3 contains 16 residues. Germline values: CDR1 SEHNR, CDR2 FQNEAQ (reference sequence). The PCR ran on 60 Vbeta and 13 Jbeta primers. The method was immunoSEQ multiplex PCR; TCRdb's version includes in-frame clones alone and lacks a portion of them. Of more than 90,000 clones listed, approximately 80% are singletons.

The specimen was PBMCs. This TCR was recovered from a woman in her thirties in good health and CMV-seronegative. V usage is TRBV7-9 and J usage is TRBJ1-2; a possible D gene is TRBD1 (6 bases). Here the CDR3 reads CASSLIQGRFGYGYTF. DNA for the CDR3: TGTGCCAGCAGCTTAATACAGGGTAGATTTGGCTATGGCTACACCTTC.